Presented here are 25 T cell receptor beta chains from one specimen sequenced in a study of blood T cell repertoires in COVID-19. Method: immunoSEQ multiplex PCR; TCRdb's copy keeps in-frame clones and lacks some. The sample yields more than 300,000 clones, approximately 90% seen once. The sample was PBMCs or T cells enriched from blood (not recorded which). The origin of the receptors is a woman younger than 30 who had recovered from COVID-19.

This rearrangement joins TRBV10-2 to TRBJ2-5; D perhaps matches TRBD1 (5 bases). Trimming removed 7 bases at V and 9 bases at J, with 9 bases between. CDR3 size: 10 residues. Germline V gene lookup returns CDR1 WSHSY and CDR2 SAAADI. CDR3 coding DNA: TGCGCCAGCAATGGACAACCCCAGTACTTC. The encoded protein is CASNGQPQYF.

V is TRBV25-1 and J is TRBJ2-5; weak D call: TRBD2 (6 bases). The CDR3 is made up of 15 amino acids. Germline V gene lookup returns CDR1 MGHDK and CDR2 SYGVNS. Trimming removed 5 bases at V and 5 bases at J, with 18 bases between. DNA for the CDR3: TGTGCCAGCAGTTCGTGGGGGACCGGAGGGGAGACCCAGTACTTC. Translated, it gives CASSSWGTGGETQYF.

The chain employs TRBV6-5 and TRBJ1-3; possible D gene TRBD1, 6 bases. There are 13 residues in the CDR3. CDR1 is MNHEY, CDR2 SVGAGI, per germline. Trimming shortened V by 5 bases and J by 7 bases, and 12 bases separated the two germline ends. The chain's CDR3 is CASSPSGANTIYF. The CDR3 bases are TGTGCCAGCAGTCCATCAGGGGCGAACACCATATATTTT.

This clone was seen more than once but under ten times. The gene calls are TRBV2 and TRBJ1-5, with D possibly TRBD1 on 6 matching bases. Trimming stripped 6 bases from V and 3 bases from J, with 9 bases between. The CDR3 runs 13 residues. In germline, CDR1 is SNHLY, CDR2 FYNNEI. CDR3 DNA: TGTGCCAGCAGGACAGGCTCCAATCAGCCCCAGCATTTT. Translated: CASRTGSNQPQHF.

The rearrangement links TRBV19 to TRBJ2-5; 8 nucleotides match TRBD1. From germline, CDR1 is LNHDA and CDR2 SQIVND (reference sequence). This CDR3 is 16 amino acids long. The ends lost 5 bases at V and 2 bases at J; junction bases unmatched: 10. CDR3 in amino acids: CASSRQTGALQETQYF. In DNA, the CDR3 is TGTGCCAGTAGTCGACAGACAGGGGCACTACAAGAGACCCAGTACTTC.

V is TRBV29-1 and J is TRBJ2-7; possible D gene TRBD1, 6 bases. The ends were cut back, 1 base at V and 5 bases at J, with 12 bases in the middle. The CDR3 runs to 13 residues. CDR1 and CDR2 from the germline V gene are SQVTM and ANQGSEA. DNA of the CDR3: TGCAGCGTTGAAGGAGCCAGGGGCCACGAGCAGTACTTC. Translation: CSVEGARGHEQYF.

V is TRBV9 and J is TRBJ2-1; 7 bases line up with TRBD1. CDR1 and CDR2 (germline): SGDLS, YYNGEE. V lost 3 bases and J lost 0; bases outside the gene matches: 9. The CDR3 sequence is 17 residues long. This chain's CDR3 is CASSARFEGASYNEQFF. CDR3 coding DNA: TGTGCCAGCAGCGCGAGGTTCGAGGGGGCCTCCTACAATGAGCAGTTCTTC.

This chain uses TRBV28 with TRBJ1-1; D is perhaps TRBD1 (5 bases). V was trimmed by 6 bases and J by 3 bases, leaving 17 bases between them. CDR1 and CDR2 from the germline V gene are MDHEN and SYDVKM. The CDR3 covers 15 residues. The CDR3 DNA is TGTGCCAGCAGGGGCGTGTTGGGGCCGGACACTGAAGCTTTCTTT. Its translation is CASRGVLGPDTEAFF.

The chain couples TRBV19 to TRBJ1-1; TRBD1 aligns across 9 bases. This CDR3 spans 14 amino acids. Trimming removed 5 bases from V and 4 bases from J; junction bases left unmatched: 5. Per germline, CDR1 LNHDA and CDR2 SQIVND (reference sequence). The CDR3, as DNA: TGTGCCAGTAGTGGGGACAGGGTTGGCACTGAAGCTTTCTTT. This sequence encodes CASSGDRVGTEAFF. The complete variable domain, with remaining parts taken from reference TRBV19 and TRBJ1-1, reads DGGITQSPKYLFRKEGQNVTLSCEQNLNHDAMYWYRQDPGQGLRLIYYSQIVNDFQKGDIAEGYSVSREKKESFPLTVTSAQKNPTAFYLCASSGDRVGTEAFFGQGTRLTVV.

The chain links TRBV6-5 to TRBJ1-1, with 7 bases aligning to TRBD1. J was trimmed by 5 bases and V by 6 bases; bases with no gene match: 3. The CDR3 is 12 amino acids. The V gene's germline CDR1 is MNHEY and CDR2 SVGAGI. The CDR3 region is CASRAGGTEAFF. In nucleotides, the CDR3 is TGTGCCAGCAGGGCAGGGGGGACTGAAGCTTTCTTT.

The rearrangement uses TRBV18 and TRBJ1-4, with a possible D match to TRBD1 (6 bases). V was trimmed by 5 bases and J by 8 bases, leaving 15 bases between them. The CDR3 is 14 residues long. Germline CDR1 and CDR2: KGHSH and LQKENI. This CDR3 is CASSSRAGAEKLFF. CDR3 bases: TGTGCCAGCTCATCACGGGCAGGGGCCGAAAAACTGTTTTTT.

The chain employs TRBV30 and TRBJ1-5; the D gene is possibly TRBD1 (5 bases). The CDR3 is made up of 13 amino acids. Germline CDR1 GTSNPN, CDR2 SVGIG (reference sequence). Trimming took 3 bases from V and 0 from J, leaving 6 bases between them. CDR3 nucleotides: TGTGCCTGGAGGGACAATAGCAATCAGCCCCAGCATTTT. This sequence encodes CAWRDNSNQPQHF.

This clone came up a few times. The chain carries TRBV4-1 and TRBJ1-3, with TRBD1 identical over 7 bases. The CDR3 runs 20 residues. Germline trimming cut 3 bases from V and 1 base from J; bases unmatched to any gene: 18. Germline V gene sequence: CDR1 MGHRA, CDR2 YSYEKL. The chain's CDR3 is CASSHPLVRDRWISGNTIYF. The CDR3 coding sequence is TGCGCCAGCAGCCATCCCCTTGTTAGGGACAGATGGATTTCTGGAAACACCATATATTTT.

This sequence joins TRBV5-1 and TRBJ2-5; 9 bases agree with TRBD2. From germline, CDR1 is SGHRS and CDR2 YFSETQ. J gave up 2 bases and V 4 bases, and 21 bases lay outside the gene matches. This CDR3 is built from 20 residues. CDR3 in amino acids: CASSTPSVAGGYYTQETQYF. For the CDR3, the DNA is TGCGCCAGCAGCACCCCAAGTGTGGCGGGGGGGTATTACACACAAGAGACCCAGTACTTC.

DNA for the CDR3: TGCAGTGCTAGTTCCGGCAGGCTGAACACTGAAGCTTTCTTT. Translation: CSASSGRLNTEAFF. The V gene is TRBV20-1, the J gene TRBJ1-1; no firm D call. This CDR3 is built from 14 residues. The germline V gene encodes CDR1 DFQATT and CDR2 SNEGSKA (reference sequence). Trimming took 3 bases from V and 0 from J, leaving 11 bases between them.

The gene calls are TRBV5-1 and TRBJ2-7; D is unclear. Trimming removed 0 bases at V and 3 bases at J, with 4 bases between. The CDR3 is 12 residues long. CDR1 SGHRS and CDR2 YFSETQ come from the germline V gene. CDR3 loop: CASSLDGYEQYF. CDR3 sequence (DNA): TGCGCCAGCAGCTTGGACGGCTACGAGCAGTACTTC.

V usage is TRBV25-1 and J usage is TRBJ1-1, with 7 bases identical to TRBD1. J was trimmed by 1 base and V by 6 bases; bases with no gene match: 8. Germline CDR1 and CDR2: MGHDK and SYGVNS. This CDR3 spans 15 amino acids. The CDR3 coding sequence is TGTGCCAGCAGGGGTACGACAGGGTCGAACACTGAAGCTTTCTTT. Residues: CASRGTTGSNTEAFF.

The CDR3 DNA follows: TGTGCCAGCAGCGCCGGGACCAGCGGGGAAGCTTTCTTT. Translating gives CASSAGTSGEAFF. The gene calls are TRBV11-3 and TRBJ1-1, with D maybe TRBD1 (5 bases). Germline V gives CDR1 SGHNT, CDR2 YENEEA. The CDR3 has 13 residues. V lost 5 bases to trimming and J lost 8 bases, with 15 bases between them. The whole variable domain, remainder taken from reference TRBV11-3 and TRBJ1-1, is EAGVVQSPRYKIIEKKQPVAFWCNPISGHNTLYWYLQNLGQGPELLIRYENEEAVDDSQLPKDRFSAERLKGVDSTLKIQPAELGDSAVYLCASSAGTSGEAFFGQGTRLTVV.

The rearrangement links TRBV18 to TRBJ1-2; TRBD1 might be the D (5 bases). The CDR3 runs to 13 residues. The V and J ends lost 3 bases and 5 bases respectively, with 10 bases between them. CDR1 and CDR2 (germline): KGHSH, LQKENI. CDR3 DNA sequence: TGTGCCAGCTCACCGAGCTCAGGGTATGGCTACACCTTC. Its protein product is CASSPSSGYGYTF.

The genes are TRBV14 and TRBJ2-7, with D possibly TRBD2 on 6 matching bases. The CDR3 sequence is 14 residues long. Germline V lookup: CDR1 SGHDN, CDR2 FVKESK. The V and J ends lost 4 bases and 4 bases respectively, with 14 bases between them. CDR3 DNA: TGTGCCAGCAGCCGCGGGCTAGGAGGGTACGAGCAGTACTTC. It specifies CASSRGLGGYEQYF. Together with reference TRBV14 and TRBJ2-7, the CDR3 gives the full variable domain: EAGVTQFPSHSVIEKGQTVTLRCDPISGHDNLYWYRRVMGKEIKFLLHFVKESKQDESGMPNNRFLAERTGGTYSTLKVQPAELEDSGVYFCASSRGLGGYEQYFGPGTRLTVT.

V gene TRBV7-9 combines with J gene TRBJ1-2, with 7 nucleotides matching TRBD1. The CDR3 has 14 residues. The J segment lost 7 bases and the V segment lost 5 bases, leaving 10 bases of the junction unmatched. Germline CDR1 SEHNR, CDR2 FQNEAQ (reference sequence). The CDR3 DNA follows: TGTGCCAGCAGCCTAGGACAGGCCCCCGGTGGCTACACCTTC. Residues: CASSLGQAPGGYTF.

The J gene is TRBJ2-3, the V gene TRBV4-1, with TRBD2 matching over 9 bases. This CDR3 contains 17 residues. The germline V gene encodes CDR1 MGHRA and CDR2 YSYEKL. With V trimmed by 1 base and J by 5 bases, 10 bases remained unmatched. The DNA for the CDR3 is TGCGCCAGCAGCCAAGTCGCCAGCGGGGGGCCTCAAGATACGCAGTATTTT. Translation gives CASSQVASGGPQDTQYF.

This clone appeared a single time. This chain connects TRBV7-2 to TRBJ2-7; TRBD2 aligns across 9 bases. J gave up 5 bases and V 1 base, and 6 bases lay outside the gene matches. This CDR3 spans 15 amino acids. The germline gives CDR1 SGHTA, CDR2 FQGNSA. As DNA, the CDR3 is TGTGCCAGCAGCTTAGAGCCTAGCGGGGAGGACGAGCAGTACTTC. It translates to CASSLEPSGEDEQYF.

This rearrangement joins TRBV2 to TRBJ1-6; D gene uncertain. This CDR3 comprises 12 residues. The germline CDR1 and CDR2 sequences are SNHLY and FYNNEI. V was cut by 1 base and J by 10 bases, with 5 bases left in between. The DNA for the CDR3 is TGTGCCAGCAGTGAAGATATGTCACCCCTCCACTTT. Its translation: CASSEDMSPLHF.

The V gene is TRBV7-2, the J gene TRBJ1-2; 10 nucleotides match TRBD1. CDR3 length equals 15 residues. J lost 6 bases, V lost 0 bases, and 4 bases had no gene match. Germline CDR1 SGHTA, CDR2 FQGNSA. The chain's CDR3 is CASSLALGQGHGYTF. CDR3 in DNA: TGTGCCAGCAGCTTAGCGCTGGGACAGGGGCATGGCTACACCTTC. The full variable domain, in which reference TRBV7-2 and TRBJ1-2 provide the parts outside the CDR3, is GAGVSQSPSNKVTEKGKDVELRCDPISGHTALYWYRQSLGQGLEFLIYFQGNSAPDKSGLPSDRFSAERTGGSVSTLTIQRTQQEDSAVYLCASSLALGQGHGYTFGSGTRLTVV.